The 13 T cell receptor beta chains given below trace back to one sample, sequenced in a study of T cell clonality in common variable immunodeficiency. Notes on the study in general: Fewer deletions and N-nucleotide insertions were reportedly seen in common variable immunodeficiency TCR beta sequences.

TCRdb's table, derived via immunoSEQ multiplex PCR, lists solely in-frame clones and lacks some. The sample yields about 19,000 clones, without any singletons. Their antigens are not known. The sequencing input was peripheral blood mononuclear cells. Every receptor here comes from a human donor with common variable immunodeficiency.

This clone occurred a few times. The read terminates 3 residues ahead of where the CDR3 ends, so the germline J gene completes it. The rearrangement uses TRBV7-8 and TRBJ2-2; the D gene is possibly TRBD2 (6 bases). Between the trimmed V and J ends, which lost 7 bases and 2 bases, there was a span of 17 bases. Germline V gives CDR1 SGHVS, CDR2 FQNEAQ. This CDR3 region has 16 residues. CDR3 residues: CASNLALGGNTGELFF. CDR3 DNA (partial): TGTGCCAGCAACCTAGCTTTGGGGGGTAACACCGGGGAG.

In the case of this clone: With the read ending 3 residues before the CDR3 end, the germline J gene is used to fill in that end. This chain uses TRBV2 with TRBJ2-7; possible D gene TRBD1, 5 bases. Germline CDR1 is SNHLY and CDR2 is FYNNEI. CDR3 length: 13 residues. Trimming took off 3 bases at V and 2 bases at J, with 8 bases between the two ends. CDR3 amino acids: CASSEDTAYEQYF. CDR3 bases read: TGTGCCAGCAGTGAGGACACAGCCTACGAG. Complete variable domain (other parts from reference TRBV2 and TRBJ2-7): EPEVTQTPSHQVTQMGQEVILRCVPISNHLYFYWYRQILGQKVEFLVSFYNNEISEKSEIFDDQFSVERPDGSNFTLKIRSTKLEDSAMYFCASSEDTAYEQYFGPGTRLTVT.

This clone was recorded at least ten times. The read ends 3 residues before the CDR3 terminus; that terminus is restored from the germline J gene. This sequence joins TRBV10-3 and TRBJ1-3; possible D gene TRBD1, 5 bases. Trimming pared 3 bases from V and 3 bases from J, leaving 9 bases between. The germline CDR1 and CDR2 sequences are ENHRY and SYGVKD. The CDR3 consists of 14 residues. The sequenced CDR3 bases are TGTGCCATCAGTGAAACAGGTGGTGGAAACACC. It is translated as CAISETGGGNT. The entire CDR3 reads CAISETGGGNTIYF.

This clone was seen ten or more times. The CDR3 end lies 3 residues beyond the end of the read and is filled in from the germline J gene. The V gene is TRBV30, the J gene TRBJ1-1; possible D gene TRBD1, 5 bases. The CDR3 has 12 residues. The germline CDR1 and CDR2 sequences are GTSNPN and SVGIG (reference sequence). Trimming cost V 6 bases and J 3 bases, with 11 bases left between them. The CDR3 loop reads CACLTGYTEAFF. The CDR3 DNA, read in part, is TGTGCCTGCCTAACAGGCTACACTGAA.

This clone has only a few counts. Read data end 3 residues before the CDR3 end; the end is taken from the germline J gene. This rearrangement joins TRBV6-2 or TRBV6-3 to TRBJ1-5, with D maybe TRBD1 (6 bases). This CDR3 region has 17 residues. Germline lookup yields CDR1 MNHEY and CDR2 SVGEGT. V lost 6 bases, J lost 2 bases, and 20 bases lay in between. CDR3 bases read: TGTGCCAGCAGGCGGGGGACAACATTCAATCGCAATCAGCCC. As protein: CASRRGTTFNRNQP. The entire CDR3 is CASRRGTTFNRNQPQHF.

In this sample, this clone turned up a few times. The CDR3 goes on 3 residues after the read ends, and that part is filled in from the germline J gene. The chain is built from TRBV19 and TRBJ2-5; 9 bases line up with TRBD1. V shed 6 bases, J shed 2 bases, and the junction held 7 bases outside the gene matches. The CDR3 is 15 residues long. Germline values: CDR1 LNHDA, CDR2 SQIVND (reference sequence). The CDR3 region is CASSLDRGWQETQYF. Incomplete CDR3 DNA: TGTGCCAGTAGCCTCGACAGGGGGTGGCAAGAGACC.

CDR3 region: CASTFLGFNTEAFF. Partial CDR3 DNA: TGTGCCAGCACCTTCTTAGGGTTTAACACTGAA. V and J are TRBV5-6 and TRBJ1-1; D is unclear. Sequencing ends 3 residues short of the CDR3 end; the germline J gene provides the rest. Germline CDR1 and CDR2: SGHDT and YYEEEE. The CDR3 sequence is 14 residues long. V was pared by 6 bases and J by 2 bases, with 14 bases between.

This clone was counted only a few times. The CDR3 reads CASSLNDRGNGETQYF. CDR3 DNA (partial): TGTGCCAGCTCACTGAACGACAGGGGTAATGGTGAGACC. The chain is built from TRBV18 and TRBJ2-5, with TRBD1 identical over 8 bases. The read finishes 3 residues shy of the CDR3 end, and the germline J gene is used to complete it. Germline CDR1 and CDR2: KGHSH and LQKENI. The CDR3 covers 16 residues. V lost 4 bases, J lost 5 bases, and 12 bases stayed unmatched.

This clone was observed a few times. The CDR3 goes on 3 residues after the read ends, and that part is filled in from the germline J gene. V usage is TRBV18 and J usage is TRBJ2-3; D gene unclear. CDR1 and CDR2 (germline): KGHSH, LQKENI. The CDR3 contains 19 residues. Trimming left V 4 bases short and J 0 bases short, with 23 bases between. Incomplete CDR3 DNA: TGTGCCAGCTCACGTATGTGGGCCGAAAGACCTACTAGCACAGATACG. Its protein product is CASSRMWAERPTSTDT. The full CDR3 is CASSRMWAERPTSTDTQYF.

This clone was counted many times. The CDR3 goes on 3 residues after the read ends, and that part is filled in from the germline J gene. V usage is TRBV7-7 and J usage is TRBJ2-1; tentatively, D is TRBD2 (6 bases). CDR3 length equals 13 residues. V dropped 4 bases and J dropped 9 bases, with 13 bases sitting between them. Per the germline V gene, CDR1 is SSHAT and CDR2 is FNYEAQ (reference sequence). The CDR3 bases that were read are TGTGCCAGCAGCTCCCAACTGGGGGGTGAG. Its translation is CASSSQLGGE. The complete CDR3 protein is CASSSQLGGEQFF.

Details on this clone: The CDR3 end is not reached by the read, which stops 3 residues before it; the germline J gene fills it in. The rearrangement joins TRBV7-9 to TRBJ1-2; D not certain. The germline V gene encodes CDR1 SEHNR and CDR2 FQNEAQ (reference sequence). This CDR3 comprises 10 residues. With 6 bases removed from V and 5 bases from J, the gap between germline ends came to 4 bases. The part of the CDR3 DNA that was read is TGTGCCAGCAGTACATATGGC. It yields the protein CASSTYG. The CDR3 in its entirety is CASSTYGYTF.

To note about this clone: The CDR3 goes on 3 residues after the read ends, and that part is filled in from the germline J gene. J is TRBJ2-2 and V is TRBV2, with 8 bases identical to TRBD1. V lost 6 bases and J lost 2; bases outside the gene matches: 8. The length of the CDR3 is 16 residues. CDR1 and CDR2 from the germline V gene are SNHLY and FYNNEI. The covered CDR3 bases are TGTGCCAGCAGCGGGAACAGGGGGATAAACACCGGGGAG. This encodes CASSGNRGINTGE. The CDR3 as a whole reads CASSGNRGINTGELFF.

This clone is categorized as medium-sized. Coverage ceases 3 residues before the CDR3 finishes, and the germline J gene fills in the end. The chain recombines TRBV20-1 with TRBJ2-1; D is undetermined. CDR1 DFQATT and CDR2 SNEGSKA come from the germline V gene (reference sequence). The CDR3 spans 11 residues. The germline V and J ends were trimmed by 7 bases and 4 bases, with 8 bases remaining between them. The covered CDR3 bases are TGCAGTGAGTTAAGGTACAATGAG. Protein: CSELRYNE. The complete CDR3 reads CSELRYNEQFF.